Below are 5 T cell receptor beta chains sequenced from a single sample in a study of CD8 T cells in ankylosing spondylitis. From the 5' RACE reads, TCRdb called clonotypes with MiXCR, one entry per CDR3 protein. The data contain a few hundred thousand distinct CDR3 sequences, less than 25% of them singletons. The specimen was blood, either unsorted or a sorted T cell fraction (not recorded which). These receptors came from a female donor with ankylosing spondylitis or in good health (not recorded which).

The rearrangement uses TRBV7-9 and TRBJ1-4; D remains ambiguous. V was clipped by 4 bases and J by 8 bases, with 11 bases between them. The germline V gene has CDR1 SEHNR and CDR2 FQNEAQ (reference sequence). This CDR3 contains 13 residues. The CDR3 sequence is CASSSYQEEKLFF. The DNA for the CDR3 is TGTGCCAGCAGCTCCTACCAGGAGGAAAAACTGTTTTTT.

The CDR3 loop reads CATAGGQEPSDTQYF. For the CDR3, the DNA is TGTGCCACTGCGGGCGGCCAAGAACCTTCTGATACGCAGTATTTT. The chain carries TRBV24-1 and TRBJ2-3, with D possibly matching TRBD2 (5 bases). Deletions cut 10 bases from V and 6 bases from J, with 22 bases between. In germline, CDR1 is KGHDR, CDR2 SFDVKD. The CDR3 is made up of 15 amino acids.

This clonotype was found many times. CDR3 residues: CSVQSGLSSYNEQFF. The CDR3 DNA reads TGCAGCGTACAATCCGGGCTTAGCTCCTACAATGAGCAGTTCTTC. The V call is TRBV29-1, the J call TRBJ2-1; no firm D call. Trimming left V 6 bases short and J 0 bases short, with 15 bases between. Germline values: CDR1 SQVTM, CDR2 ANQGSEA. The CDR3 extends over 15 amino acids.

The chain combines TRBV28 with TRBJ2-5, with D maybe TRBD1 (6 bases). The CDR3 has 17 amino acids. CDR1 and CDR2 from the germline V gene are MDHEN and SYDVKM. With 6 bases removed from V and 7 bases from J, the gap between germline ends came to 27 bases. CDR3 nucleotides: TGTGCCAGCAGAACAACAGGGATTGGGACCTTTCGCAGGACCCAGTACTTC. It specifies CASRTTGIGTFRRTQYF.

This clonotype showed up just a few times. At one end the junction does not follow the germline gene, possibly because of a read error. This chain links TRBV12-3 or TRBV12-4 with TRBJ1-3; 7 bases line up with TRBD1. The CDR3 has 15 amino acids. The CDR3 sequence is CASSLSYRGRNTIYF. CDR3 nucleotide sequence: TGTGCCAGCAGTCTCAGCTACAGGGGTAGAAACACCATTTATTTT.